These 24 T cell receptor beta chains were sequenced from one sample in a study of blood T cell repertoires in COVID-19. Sequencing was performed with immunoSEQ multiplex PCR; in TCRdb, only in-frame clones are kept and a portion is missing. The sample records under 350,000 clones, around nine tenths being singletons. Sequences were obtained from peripheral blood. These receptors were collected from a woman under 40 with COVID-19, enrolled during active disease.

This chain uses TRBV11-2 with TRBJ2-1; D is possibly TRBD2 (6 bases). CDR1 SGHAT and CDR2 FQNNGV come from the germline V gene. V was pared by 4 bases and J by 8 bases, with 18 bases between. The CDR3 covers 15 residues. CDR3 DNA: TGTGCCAGCAGCTCCCCGGGACTCTTATCCGATGAGCAGTTCTTC. Translated, it gives CASSSPGLLSDEQFF.

The chain carries TRBV2 and TRBJ1-1, with 7 nucleotides matching TRBD1. CDR1 and CDR2 from the germline V gene are SNHLY and FYNNEI. The CDR3 consists of 12 residues. V lost 7 bases to trimming and J lost 6 bases; unmatched junction nucleotides: 5. Written as DNA, the CDR3 is TGTGCCAGCAAAGACAGGGCTGCTGAAGCTTTCTTT. Encoded protein: CASKDRAAEAFF.

This clone was seen once. This sequence joins TRBV5-1 and TRBJ1-5; 8 nucleotides match TRBD1. The CDR3 is made up of 14 amino acids. Germline V gene data show CDR1 as SGHRS and CDR2 as YFSETQ. Germline trimming cut 5 bases from V and 2 bases from J; bases unmatched to any gene: 3. Here the CDR3 DNA reads TGCGCCAGCAGTACGGGACAGGGCAATCAGCCCCAGCATTTT. Its translation: CASSTGQGNQPQHF.

The chain employs TRBV2 and TRBJ2-6; tentatively, D is TRBD2 (5 bases). CDR3 length: 15 residues. The germline CDR1 and CDR2 sequences are SNHLY and FYNNEI. V was cut by 10 bases and J by 0 bases, with 13 bases left in between. CDR3 nucleotides: TGTGCCACCGCAGAGCGGCTCTCTGGGGCCAACGTCCTGACTTTC. Its translation is CATAERLSGANVLTF.

V usage is TRBV10-1 and J usage is TRBJ2-1, with a possible D match to TRBD2 (6 bases). V lost 3 bases and J 6 bases, leaving 18 bases between the germline ends. From germline, CDR1 is WNHNN and CDR2 SYGVQD (reference sequence). There are 16 residues in the CDR3. The CDR3 DNA is TGCGCCAGCAGTGATGCCCCGACTAGAAGGGGCAATGAGCAGTTCTTC. This translates into CASSDAPTRRGNEQFF.

The J gene is TRBJ2-1, the V gene TRBV13, with 11 nucleotides matching TRBD2. This CDR3 has 14 amino acids. CDR1 PRHDT and CDR2 FYEKMQ come from the germline V gene (reference sequence). With V trimmed by 6 bases and J by 9 bases, 7 bases remained unmatched. The CDR3 nucleotides are TGTGCCAGCAGTTTCGGACTAGCGGGCGGTGAGCAGTTCTTC. Amino acids: CASSFGLAGGEQFF.

The genes are TRBV24-1 and TRBJ2-1; 7 bases map to TRBD1. J gave up 8 bases and V 3 bases, and 9 bases lay outside the gene matches. The CDR3 length is 15 residues. Germline V gene lookup returns CDR1 KGHDR and CDR2 SFDVKD. In nucleotides, the CDR3 is TGTGCCACCAGTGATGAAGGGGGCGGGCATGATGAGCAGTTCTTC. It is translated as CATSDEGGGHDEQFF.

V and J are TRBV27 and TRBJ2-4; D is ambiguous. CDR3 length equals 20 residues. Between the trimmed V and J ends, which lost 4 bases and 0 bases, there was a span of 25 bases. Germline CDR1 and CDR2: MNHEY and SMNVEV (reference sequence). CDR3 bases: TGTGCCAGCAGTTCAACTCCAATCGAGTATTCTTCTTTAGCCAAAAACATTCAGTACTTC. The encoded protein is CASSSTPIEYSSLAKNIQYF.

The chain links TRBV6-5 to TRBJ1-3, with D perhaps matching TRBD1 (6 bases). Trimming cost V 6 bases and J 3 bases, with 12 bases left between them. Germline values: CDR1 MNHEY, CDR2 SVGAGI. CDR3 length: 14 amino acids. CDR3 sequence: CASRRGAGGNTIYF. The CDR3, as DNA: TGTGCCAGCAGACGGGGGGCAGGTGGAAACACCATATATTTT.

The gene calls are TRBV24-1 and TRBJ1-5, with 9 bases lining up with TRBD1. Germline CDR1 is KGHDR and CDR2 is SFDVKD. J was trimmed by 5 bases and V by 2 bases; bases with no gene match: 9. The CDR3 covers 17 residues. The CDR3: CATSDSKTGGFDQPQHF. CDR3 nucleotide sequence: TGTGCCACCAGTGATTCGAAGACAGGGGGGTTTGATCAGCCCCAGCATTTT.

The chain joins TRBV12-3 or TRBV12-4 to TRBJ2-2; D gene ambiguous. V was pared by 7 bases and J by 10 bases, with 13 bases between. CDR3 length equals 12 residues. The CDR3 spells CASTPQVAELFF. For the CDR3, the DNA is TGTGCCAGCACCCCACAAGTCGCGGAGCTGTTTTTT.

The V gene is TRBV6-1, the J gene TRBJ1-6; D call uncertain. The CDR3 runs 18 residues. Germline V gene lookup returns CDR1 MNHNS and CDR2 SASEGT. Trimming stripped 2 bases from V and 4 bases from J, with 18 bases between. CDR3 sequence: CASSENLGKGLYNSPLHF. CDR3 in DNA: TGTGCCAGCAGTGAAAATCTCGGGAAGGGTCTATATAATTCACCCCTCCACTTT.

The chain joins TRBV6-5 to TRBJ1-1; 8 bases fit TRBD1. With 6 bases clipped from V and 6 bases from J, the junction kept 9 bases outside the gene matches. The CDR3 spans 14 residues. The V gene's germline CDR1 is MNHEY and CDR2 SVGAGI. The CDR3 sequence is CASSLDRVKAEAFF. DNA for the CDR3: TGTGCCAGCAGCTTGGACAGGGTGAAGGCTGAAGCTTTCTTT.

The rearrangement joins TRBV2 to TRBJ2-2; 8 bases fit TRBD2. The CDR3 is 13 amino acids. Germline V CDR1 and CDR2: SNHLY, FYNNEI. V dropped 6 bases and J dropped 7; count of bases not matched to a gene: 4. The CDR3 loop is CASRRTSNGELFF. CDR3 bases: TGTGCCAGCAGACGGACTAGCAACGGGGAGCTGTTTTTT.

This CDR3 is CASSPTGMNTEAFF. The CDR3 nucleotides read TGTGCCAGCAGCCCAACAGGAATGAACACTGAAGCTTTCTTT. The V call is TRBV5-5, the J call TRBJ1-1; D may be TRBD1 (5 bases). This CDR3 is built from 14 residues. Germline CDR1 is SGHKS and CDR2 is YYEKEE (reference sequence). The V end was cut by 4 bases, the J end by 0 bases, with 10 bases between.

V usage is TRBV6-2 or TRBV6-3 and J usage is TRBJ2-3, with 11 bases identical to TRBD2. The CDR3 spans 17 residues. Trimming removed 5 bases from V and 0 bases from J; junction bases left unmatched: 7. Germline V lookup: CDR1 MNHEY, CDR2 SVGEGT. The CDR3 loop is CASSGTSGGSSTDTQYF. CDR3 in DNA: TGTGCCAGCAGTGGGACTAGCGGAGGATCTAGCACAGATACGCAGTATTTT.

The chain couples TRBV4-1 to TRBJ2-4, with D tentatively TRBD2 (6 bases). V was cut by 8 bases and J by 4 bases, with 12 bases left in between. CDR1 and CDR2 (germline): MGHRA, YSYEKL. The CDR3 has 13 residues. CDR3 nucleotides: TGCGCCAGCGGGAAGGAGGGGAAAAACATTCAGTACTTC. Protein product: CASGKEGKNIQYF.

This chain joins TRBV6-2 or TRBV6-3 and TRBJ1-1, with 7 positions matching TRBD1. Germline CDR1 is MNHEY and CDR2 is SVGEGT. V was pared by 6 bases and J by 2 bases, with 12 bases of the junction left unmatched. The CDR3 spans 16 residues. In DNA form, the CDR3 reads TGTGCCAGCAGCTCCTCTCGACAGGGTGGAAACACTGAAGCTTTCTTT. Its protein is CASSSSRQGGNTEAFF.

Worth noting for this clone: The junction does not match germline at one end; this may be a read error. The rearrangement uses TRBV30 and TRBJ2-2; tentative D call: TRBD1 (5 bases). The length of the CDR3 is 15 residues. Germline lookup yields CDR1 GTSNPN and CDR2 SVGIG (reference sequence). The CDR3 nucleotides are TGTGCCTGGAGTGTACTCCAGGGAAACATCGGGGAGCTGTTTTTT. This sequence encodes CAWSVLQGNIGELFF. The complete variable domain, with remaining parts taken from reference TRBV30 and TRBJ2-2, reads SQTIHQWPATLVQPVGSPLSLECTVEGTSNPNLYWYRQAAGRGLQLLFYSVGIGQISSEVPQNLSASRPQDRQFILSSKKLLLSDSGFYLCAWSVLQGNIGELFFGEGSRLTVL.

This sequence joins TRBV4-1 and TRBJ1-3, with D possibly TRBD1 on 5 matching bases. The CDR3 loop spans 17 amino acids. V lost 0 bases, J lost 0 bases, and 12 bases lay in between. Germline CDR1 MGHRA, CDR2 YSYEKL. The CDR3 is CASSQEWRGGSGNTIYF. CDR3 sequence (DNA): TGCGCCAGCAGCCAAGAGTGGAGGGGTGGCTCTGGAAACACCATATATTTT.

DNA of the CDR3: TGTGCCAGCTCACCACCGCGGGAACCTCGGGATACGCAGTATTTT. Encoded protein: CASSPPREPRDTQYF. The V gene is TRBV18, the J gene TRBJ2-3, with a tentative D call TRBD2 (6 bases). CDR1 is KGHSH and CDR2 is LQKENI in the germline V gene. The CDR3 is 15 amino acids. The ends were cut back, 0 bases at V and 6 bases at J, with 13 bases in the middle.

The rearrangement joins TRBV11-2 to TRBJ2-5, with TRBD1 matching over 9 bases. V shed 1 base and J 2 bases; nucleotides not matched to a gene: 5. Germline lookup yields CDR1 SGHAT and CDR2 FQNNGV. The CDR3 has 16 residues. In nucleotides, the CDR3 is TGTGCCAGCAGCTTAGCGCACAGGGGGCGGCAAGAGACCCAGTACTTC. It is translated as CASSLAHRGRQETQYF. Complete variable domain (other parts from reference TRBV11-2 and TRBJ2-5): EAGVAQSPRYKIIEKRQSVAFWCNPISGHATLYWYQQILGQGPKLLIQFQNNGVVDDSQLPKDRFSAERLKGVDSTLKIQPAKLEDSAVYLCASSLAHRGRQETQYFGPGTRLLVL.

This clone was seen more than once but under ten times. J is TRBJ2-2 and V is TRBV28; 14 bases agree with TRBD2. The CDR3 covers 15 residues. The V gene end was trimmed by 6 bases and the J gene end by 5 bases; junction bases not matched to a gene: 2. Germline V CDR1 and CDR2: MDHEN, SYDVKM. The CDR3 nucleotides read TGTGCCAGCAGCTGGACTAGCGGGGGGACCGGGGAGCTGTTTTTT. It codes for CASSWTSGGTGELFF.

The V gene is TRBV27, the J gene TRBJ1-3; 9 positions agree with TRBD1. V dropped 4 bases and J dropped 3; count of bases not matched to a gene: 4. Per the germline V gene, CDR1 is MNHEY and CDR2 is SMNVEV (reference sequence). This CDR3 is built from 15 residues. The CDR3 loop reads CASSSGQGIGNTIYF. The CDR3, as DNA: TGTGCCAGCAGTTCAGGACAGGGGATTGGAAACACCATATATTTT.